This T cell receptor (beta chain) was documented in a study of CD8 T cells in Susac syndrome. Overall study results and limits: Individuals included in the TCR sequencing and HLA analysis were acknowledged by the study to be relatively few in number.

Regarding this clonotype: Its antigen is unidentified.

The CDR3 contains 13 residues. CDR1 is KGHSH, CDR2 LQKENI, per germline. V lost 0 bases, J lost 6 bases, and 8 bases lay in between. Reverse transcription used about 0.45 to 1 ug RNA and random hexamers. Multiplex PCR with immunoSEQ amplified the TCR beta CDR3 across 54 Vbeta and 13 Jbeta. MiXCR, applied by TCRdb to the immunoSEQ multiplex PCR reads, yields one record per CDR3 protein. The table has about 120,000 distinct CDR3 sequences, roughly 94% seen once. TCR beta sequencing was performed on blood CD8+ and CD4+ T cells. TEMRA cells were FACS-enriched, while CD8+ and CD4+ T cells were negatively isolated.

Specimen: CD4+ T cells from PBMCs. This TCR derives from a human donor with multiple sclerosis. The chain combines TRBV18 with TRBJ1-1, with unresolved D. The CDR3 sequence is CASSPPVRAEAFF. The CDR3 nucleotides read TGTGCCAGCTCACCACCGGTGAGAGCTGAAGCTTTCTTT.